The table lists the clone carrying this T cell receptor beta chain with a few counts. The antigen remains unidentified. Making use of molecular barcodes, quantitative 5'-RACE generated TCR beta libraries. TCRdb passed the 5' RACE reads through MiXCR, listing each CDR3 protein once. The repertoire holds around 440,000 distinct CDR3 sequences, with roughly 17% as singletons. These data are taken from a study of CD8 T cells in ankylosing spondylitis. This CDR3 spans 15 amino acids. V was pared by 4 bases and J by 7 bases, with 16 bases between. Germline V CDR1 and CDR2: LNHNV, YYDKDF (reference sequence). General study findings and limits: Within ankylosing spondylitis blood, a TCR beta motif made up of seven or eight highly homologous variants appeared to be characteristic.

The rearrangement links TRBV15 to TRBJ1-4, with D hard to call. The sample taken for sequencing was blood, either unsorted or a sorted T cell fraction (not recorded which). The source is a male donor with ankylosing spondylitis. CDR3 sequence (DNA): TGTGCCACCAGCAAGTTCCCAGGACGGGGTGAAAAACTGTTTTTT. Residues: CATSKFPGRGEKLFF.